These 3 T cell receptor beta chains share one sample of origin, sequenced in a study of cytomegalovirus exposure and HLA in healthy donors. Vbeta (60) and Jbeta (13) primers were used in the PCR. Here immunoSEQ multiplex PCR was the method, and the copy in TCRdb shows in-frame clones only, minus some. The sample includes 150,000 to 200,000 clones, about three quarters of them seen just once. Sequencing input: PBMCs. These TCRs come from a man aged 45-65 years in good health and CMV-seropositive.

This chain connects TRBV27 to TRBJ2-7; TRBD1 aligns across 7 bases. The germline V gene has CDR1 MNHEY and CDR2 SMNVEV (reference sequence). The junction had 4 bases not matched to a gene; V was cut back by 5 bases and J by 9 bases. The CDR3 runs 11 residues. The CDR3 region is CASSQRDRQYF. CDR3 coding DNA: TGTGCCAGCAGTCAAAGGGACAGGCAGTACTTC.

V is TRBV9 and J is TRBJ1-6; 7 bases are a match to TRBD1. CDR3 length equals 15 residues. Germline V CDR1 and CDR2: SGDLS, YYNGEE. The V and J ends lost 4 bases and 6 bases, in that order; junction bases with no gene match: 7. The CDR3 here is CASSPTQGLNSPLHF. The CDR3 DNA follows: TGTGCCAGCAGCCCGACACAGGGGCTTAATTCACCCCTCCACTTT.

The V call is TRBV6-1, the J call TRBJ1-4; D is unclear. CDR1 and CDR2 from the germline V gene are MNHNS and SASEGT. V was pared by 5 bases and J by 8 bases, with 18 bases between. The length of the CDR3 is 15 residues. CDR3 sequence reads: CASSKAATWREKLFF. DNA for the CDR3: TGTGCCAGCAGTAAGGCGGCCACCTGGAGGGAAAAACTGTTTTTT.